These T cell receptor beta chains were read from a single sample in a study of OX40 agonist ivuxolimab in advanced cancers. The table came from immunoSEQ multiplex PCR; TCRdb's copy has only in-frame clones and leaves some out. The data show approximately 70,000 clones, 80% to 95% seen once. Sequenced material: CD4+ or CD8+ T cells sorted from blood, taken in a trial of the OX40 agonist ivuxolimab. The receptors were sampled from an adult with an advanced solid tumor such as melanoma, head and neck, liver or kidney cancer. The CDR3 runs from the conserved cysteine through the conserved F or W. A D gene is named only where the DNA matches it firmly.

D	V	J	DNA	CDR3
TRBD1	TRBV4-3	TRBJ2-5	TGCGCCAGCAGCCAAGAAACCGGGACAGGGAGCCAAGAGACCCAGTACTTC	CASSQETGTGSQETQYF
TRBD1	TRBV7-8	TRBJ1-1	TGTGCCAGCAGCAGGGACAGGGTGGCTGAAGCTTTCTTT	CASSRDRVAEAFF
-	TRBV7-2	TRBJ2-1	TGTGCCAGCAGCTTAGCCGGGGCCAATGAGCAGTTCTTC	CASSLAGANEQFF
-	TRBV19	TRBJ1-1	TGTGCCAGTGGAATCGTCCTGAACACTGAAGCTTTCTTT	CASGIVLNTEAFF
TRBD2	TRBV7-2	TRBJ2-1	TGTGCCAGCAGCGCGACTAGCGGGAAATCATATGAGCAGTTCTTC	CASSATSGKSYEQFF
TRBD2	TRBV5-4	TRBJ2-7	TGTGCCAGCAGCTCGACTAGCGGCAGCTCCTACGAGCAGTACTTC	CASSSTSGSSYEQYF
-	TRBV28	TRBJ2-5	TGTGCCAGCAGTTTTGGAGGGCAAGAGACCCAGTACTTC	CASSFGGQETQYF
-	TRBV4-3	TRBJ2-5	TGCGCCAGCAGCCAAGAGGGACGCTGGCGGGAGACCCAGTACTTC	CASSQEGRWRETQYF
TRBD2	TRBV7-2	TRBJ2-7	TGTGCCAGCAGCAGGACTAGCGGGGGCTACGAGCAGTACTTC	CASSRTSGGYEQYF
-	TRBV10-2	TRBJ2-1	TGCGCCAGCCGTAGAAGCAGGGATGGGAATGAGCAGTTCTTC	CASRRSRDGNEQFF
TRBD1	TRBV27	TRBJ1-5	TGTGCCAGCAGTCCCTGGCGGGGACAGAGCAATCAGCCCCAGCATTTT	CASSPWRGQSNQPQHF
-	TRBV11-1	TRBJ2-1	TGTGCCAGCAGCTTCTTGCGGAGGGGAGACAATGAGCAGTTCTTC	CASSFLRRGDNEQFF
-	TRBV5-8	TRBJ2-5	TGTGCCAGCAGCCTAACAGGGATGGGGGAGACCCAGTACTTC	CASSLTGMGETQYF
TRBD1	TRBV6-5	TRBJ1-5	TGTGCCAGCAGCCGACCGGGGACAGCCAATCAGCCCCAGCATTTT	CASSRPGTANQPQHF
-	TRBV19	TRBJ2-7	TGTGCCAGTAGTACGAGTAGCTACTACGAGCAGTACTTC	CASSTSSYYEQYF